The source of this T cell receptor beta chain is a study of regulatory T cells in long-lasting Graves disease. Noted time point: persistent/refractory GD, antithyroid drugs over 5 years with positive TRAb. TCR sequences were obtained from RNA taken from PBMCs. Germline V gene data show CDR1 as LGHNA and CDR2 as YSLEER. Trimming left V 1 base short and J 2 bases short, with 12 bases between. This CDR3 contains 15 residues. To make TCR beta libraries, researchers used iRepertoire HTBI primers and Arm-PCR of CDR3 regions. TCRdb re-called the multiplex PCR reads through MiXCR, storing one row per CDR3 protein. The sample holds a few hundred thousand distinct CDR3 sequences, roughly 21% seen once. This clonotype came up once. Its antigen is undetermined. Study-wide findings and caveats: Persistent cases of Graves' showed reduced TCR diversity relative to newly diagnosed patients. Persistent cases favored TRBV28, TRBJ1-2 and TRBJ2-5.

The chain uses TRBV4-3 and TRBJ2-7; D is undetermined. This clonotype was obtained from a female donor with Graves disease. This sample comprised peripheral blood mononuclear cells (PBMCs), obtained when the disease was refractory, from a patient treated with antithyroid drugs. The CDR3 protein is CASSQGFDRAYEQYF. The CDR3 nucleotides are TGCGCCAGCAGCCAAGGGTTTGATCGCGCCTACGAGCAGTACTTC.